One and the same sample provided the 30 T cell receptor beta chains below, sequenced in a study of T cell responses to AZD1222 COVID-19 vaccine. Sequencing was performed with immunoSEQ multiplex PCR; in TCRdb, only in-frame clones are kept and a portion is missing. The sample has 85,000 to 130,000 clones, 89% seen once. The material sequenced was peripheral blood, taken on day 0 of AZD1222 vaccination. The receptor source for this set is an adult in good health.

This chain joins TRBV6-5 and TRBJ1-6; D ambiguous. Germline CDR1 and CDR2: MNHEY and SVGAGI. CDR3 length equals 13 residues. The ends were cut back, 6 bases at V and 0 bases at J, with 3 bases in the middle. CDR3: CASRDSYNSPLHF. As DNA, the CDR3 is TGTGCCAGCAGGGACTCCTATAATTCACCCCTCCACTTT.

The CDR3 region has the DNA TGTGCCAGCAGTGCGGACACTGAAGCTTTCTTT. It encodes CASSADTEAFF. The chain employs TRBV2 and TRBJ1-1; D remains unclear. Trimming took off 4 bases at V and 3 bases at J, with 3 bases between the two ends. The CDR3 spans 11 residues. CDR1 and CDR2 from the germline V gene are SNHLY and FYNNEI. The whole variable domain, filled in from reference TRBV2 and TRBJ1-1, reads EPEVTQTPSHQVTQMGQEVILRCVPISNHLYFYWYRQILGQKVEFLVSFYNNEISEKSEIFDDQFSVERPDGSNFTLKIRSTKLEDSAMYFCASSADTEAFFGQGTRLTVV.

The J gene is TRBJ1-5, the V gene TRBV10-3; possible D gene TRBD1, 5 bases. The CDR3 has 15 amino acids. Germline CDR1 is ENHRY and CDR2 is SYGVKD. Trimming removed 0 bases from V and 7 bases from J, with 13 bases in between. CDR3 DNA: TGTGCCATCAGTGAGTCTGGCCAGGGAGCGCAGCCCCAGCATTTT. Translating it yields CAISESGQGAQPQHF.

The rearrangement uses TRBV7-9 and TRBJ1-2; possibly TRBD1 for D (5 bases). This CDR3 spans 15 amino acids. Germline V CDR1 and CDR2: SEHNR, FQNEAQ (reference sequence). V shed 5 bases and J shed 3 bases, with 16 bases lying between them. CDR3 coding DNA: TGTGCCAGCAGCCCCAGCCAGGGTAGCGACTATGGCTACACCTTC. Its protein is CASSPSQGSDYGYTF.

The chain joins TRBV6-5 to TRBJ2-7, with a possible D match to TRBD2 (6 bases). Trimming removed 2 bases at V and 6 bases at J, with 14 bases between. Germline V gene data show CDR1 as MNHEY and CDR2 as SVGAGI. The length of the CDR3 is 14 residues. In nucleotides, the CDR3 is TGTGCCAGCAGTTACGGGGTGGGACTCTCCGAGCAGTACTTC. Translated, it gives CASSYGVGLSEQYF.

V usage is TRBV7-9 and J usage is TRBJ2-5; D may match TRBD1 or TRBD2 (5 bases each). Germline V gene data show CDR1 as SEHNR and CDR2 as FQNEAQ (reference sequence). V lost 3 bases and J 1 base, leaving 15 bases between the germline ends. This CDR3 spans 16 amino acids. The CDR3 DNA follows: TGTGCCAGCAGCTTGGGTTCCGGGACCCTCCAAGAGACCCAGTACTTC. The encoded protein is CASSLGSGTLQETQYF.

V gene TRBV19 combines with J gene TRBJ1-2; a weak D match, TRBD1 (5 bases). The CDR3 runs 15 residues. V was clipped by 10 bases and J by 0 bases, with 18 bases between them. The germline V gene has CDR1 LNHDA and CDR2 SQIVND (reference sequence). CDR3 coding DNA: TGTGCCACCATGGGGACCCAACCTGCTAACTATGGCTACACCTTC. Protein product: CATMGTQPANYGYTF.

This clone came up once. This sequence joins TRBV6-5 and TRBJ1-1; 12 nucleotides agree with TRBD1. Germline lookup yields CDR1 MNHEY and CDR2 SVGAGI. The length of the CDR3 is 15 residues. V lost 8 bases, J lost 2 bases, and 6 bases stayed unmatched. The CDR3 DNA reads as TGTGCCAGCCGAGGGACAGGGGGCCGTAACACTGAAGCTTTCTTT. Translation gives CASRGTGGRNTEAFF.

The rearrangement links TRBV4-1 to TRBJ2-4; D assignment may be TRBD1 or TRBD2 (5 bases each). CDR1 is MGHRA and CDR2 is YSYEKL in the germline V gene. The V end was cut by 0 bases, the J end by 0 bases, with 21 bases between. The CDR3 length is 20 residues. This chain's CDR3 is CASSQDIILVGELAKNIQYF. The CDR3 DNA reads TGCGCCAGCAGCCAAGATATAATTCTAGTGGGGGAGTTAGCCAAAAACATTCAGTACTTC.

V is TRBV30 and J is TRBJ2-1; D is uncertain. V lost 0 bases to trimming and J lost 0 bases, with 6 bases between them. The CDR3 sequence is 14 residues long. From germline, CDR1 is GTSNPN and CDR2 SVGIG (reference sequence). The DNA for the CDR3 is TGTGCCTGGAGTGTTAGACTCTCCTACAATGAGCAGTTCTTC. It codes for CAWSVRLSYNEQFF.

This chain uses TRBV7-9 with TRBJ1-6; D may be TRBD1 (6 bases). This CDR3 has 17 residues. The ends were cut back, 1 base at V and 8 bases at J, with 18 bases in the middle. CDR1 is SEHNR, CDR2 FQNEAQ, per germline (reference sequence). DNA of the CDR3: TGTGCCAGCAGCTTAGGGCGGCAGGGGATACAGGATTCACCCCTCCACTTT. Its protein product is CASSLGRQGIQDSPLHF.

The chain uses TRBV6-1 and TRBJ1-2; 7 bases match TRBD1. This CDR3 has 15 residues. The ends lost 3 bases at V and 0 bases at J; junction bases unmatched: 4. Per the germline V gene, CDR1 is MNHNS and CDR2 is SASEGT. In DNA form, the CDR3 reads TGTGCCAGCAGTGAGTTGACAGGGCCTAACTATGGCTACACCTTC. Its translation is CASSELTGPNYGYTF.

Only one count was recorded for this clone. The J gene is TRBJ1-4, the V gene TRBV10-1; the D is unclear. The V and J ends lost 5 bases and 6 bases respectively, with 10 bases between them. The CDR3 is 13 amino acids. CDR1 WNHNN and CDR2 SYGVQD come from the germline V gene (reference sequence). The CDR3 coding sequence is TGCGCCAGCAGTCCGGGCCTCCATGAAAAACTGTTTTTT. Residues: CASSPGLHEKLFF.

The rearrangement joins TRBV11-2 to TRBJ2-7, with TRBD1 matching 8 bases. The germline CDR1 and CDR2 sequences are SGHAT and FQNNGV. V shed 5 bases and J 1 base; nucleotides not matched to a gene: 10. The CDR3 is 16 residues long. The CDR3 is CASSAIRGRGSYEQYF. CDR3 nucleotides: TGTGCCAGCAGCGCAATCAGGGGGCGCGGTTCCTACGAGCAGTACTTC.

CDR3 nucleotide sequence: TGTGCCAGCAGCTTACATGACGGGGATACCTACGAGCAGTACTTC. Translating it yields CASSLHDGDTYEQYF. This chain joins TRBV11-3 and TRBJ2-7; perhaps TRBD2 as D (5 bases). CDR3 length equals 15 residues. V shed 2 bases and J shed 2 bases, with 13 bases lying between them. Germline V gene sequence: CDR1 SGHNT, CDR2 YENEEA.

The rearrangement links TRBV7-3 to TRBJ2-3; 8 bases match TRBD2. Germline V gene data show CDR1 as SGHTA and CDR2 as FQGTGA. CDR3 length: 16 residues. J was trimmed by 4 bases and V by 6 bases; bases with no gene match: 12. CDR3 coding DNA: TGTGCCAGCAGTCCCTACGGGACTAGTTACCCAGATACGCAGTATTTT. Its translation is CASSPYGTSYPDTQYF.

The rearrangement links TRBV7-8 to TRBJ1-4; the match to TRBD1 covers 9 bases. The V gene end was trimmed by 5 bases and the J gene end by 10 bases; junction bases not matched to a gene: 11. This CDR3 contains 15 residues. CDR1 is SGHVS, CDR2 FQNEAQ, per germline. The CDR3 DNA follows: TGTGCCAGCAGCCCGACACCGGGACAGGGCGGAAAACTGTTTTTT. Amino acid sequence: CASSPTPGQGGKLFF.

The chain combines TRBV7-2 with TRBJ1-5; D is perhaps TRBD1 (5 bases). This CDR3 is 14 amino acids long. Per germline, CDR1 SGHTA and CDR2 FQGNSA. The germline V and J ends were trimmed by 4 bases and 2 bases, with 9 bases remaining between them. The CDR3 here is CASSSRGGNQPQHF. In nucleotides, the CDR3 is TGTGCCAGCAGCTCGAGGGGTGGCAATCAGCCCCAGCATTTT.

This chain connects TRBV18 to TRBJ1-1; D remains ambiguous. V dropped 4 bases and J dropped 7 bases, with 16 bases sitting between them. Germline V CDR1 and CDR2: KGHSH, LQKENI. The CDR3 spans 14 residues. CDR3 sequence: CASSQQFVAFEAFF. The CDR3 DNA sequence: TGTGCCAGCTCACAGCAGTTTGTAGCCTTTGAAGCTTTCTTT.

The chain's CDR3 is CASSEFAGQGFYEQYF. The DNA for the CDR3 is TGTGCCAGCAGTGAATTTGCGGGACAGGGGTTCTACGAGCAGTACTTC. The chain links TRBV6-1 to TRBJ2-7; TRBD1 matches 10 bases. Trimming took 2 bases from V and 3 from J; bases not matched to a gene: 7. The CDR3 sequence is 16 residues long. Germline V gives CDR1 MNHNS, CDR2 SASEGT.

The chain joins TRBV12-5 to TRBJ1-1, with unresolved D. There are 12 residues in the CDR3. Per germline, CDR1 LGHNT and CDR2 FRNRAP. The V and J ends lost 0 bases and 6 bases respectively, with 5 bases between them. The CDR3 DNA is TGTGCTAGTGGTTTGGTACCGCCTGAAGCTTTCTTT. Encoded protein: CASGLVPPEAFF.

In its sample, this clone was seen once. The J gene is TRBJ2-7, the V gene TRBV5-1; D is perhaps TRBD1 (6 bases). From germline, CDR1 is SGHRS and CDR2 YFSETQ. The CDR3 has 16 amino acids. V gave up 0 bases and J gave up 4 bases, with 17 bases separating them. CDR3: CASSLGQADTLYEQYF. The CDR3 nucleotides read TGCGCCAGCAGCTTGGGACAGGCGGATACTCTATACGAGCAGTACTTC.

The J gene is TRBJ1-4, the V gene TRBV5-4; TRBD1 agrees at 9 bases. The trim removed 4 bases at V and 2 bases at J, leaving 3 bases unmatched. Germline assignment: CDR1 SGHNT and CDR2 YYREEE (reference sequence). The CDR3 has 15 residues. Here the CDR3 DNA reads TGTGCCAGCAGCCCGGGACAGGGCACTAATGAAAAACTGTTTTTT. This codes for CASSPGQGTNEKLFF.

J is TRBJ1-1 and V is TRBV3-1 (or the pseudogene TRBV3-2), with D hard to call. This CDR3 is built from 15 residues. Germline V lookup: CDR1 LGHDT, CDR2 YNNKEL (reference sequence). The ends were cut back, 4 bases at V and 3 bases at J, with 15 bases in the middle. CDR3 bases: TGTGCCAGCAGCCCTGCCTGGGATGCGGACACTGAAGCTTTCTTT. It is translated as CASSPAWDADTEAFF.

A remark on this clone: Likely a read error: the CDR3 ends without its conserved phenylalanine or tryptophan. This chain links TRBV6-5 with TRBJ1-6, with D unresolved. CDR1 is MNHEY, CDR2 SVGAGI, per germline. The CDR3 totals 14 residues. V lost 0 bases, J lost 6 bases, and 6 bases lay in between. CDR3 in amino acids: CASSYSNTNSPLHL. The CDR3 DNA follows: TGTGCCAGCAGTTACTCGAATACTAATTCACCCCTCCACCTT.

This clone was seen just once. The same CDR3 is also encoded by other DNA sequences in this sample. The rearrangement uses TRBV9 and TRBJ2-2, with D uncertain. Looked up from germline, CDR1 is SGDLS and CDR2 is YYNGEE. There are 13 residues in the CDR3. V lost 4 bases to trimming and J lost 4 bases, with 8 bases between them. The CDR3 reads CASSPSGTGELFF. CDR3 coding DNA: TGTGCCAGCAGCCCTTCTGGCACCGGGGAGCTGTTTTTT.

The J gene is TRBJ1-1, the V gene TRBV4-1; D might be TRBD1 (5 bases). The CDR3 is 16 residues long. V shed 3 bases and J shed 5 bases, with 19 bases lying between them. The germline CDR1 and CDR2 sequences are MGHRA and YSYEKL. This chain's CDR3 is CASSHTLGPRGTEAFF. CDR3 DNA: TGCGCCAGCAGCCACACCCTGGGACCTCGGGGTACTGAAGCTTTCTTT.

The rearrangement joins TRBV2 to TRBJ1-1; 10 bases are shared with TRBD1. After removal of 8 bases from V and 3 bases from J, the junction contained 6 bases not matched to a gene. CDR3 length: 14 amino acids. The V gene's germline CDR1 is SNHLY and CDR2 FYNNEI. The CDR3 here is CASGVTGGYTEAFF. The CDR3 DNA reads TGTGCCAGCGGGGTGACAGGGGGCTACACTGAAGCTTTCTTT.

The sample holds one count of this clone. This rearrangement joins TRBV6-2 or TRBV6-3 to TRBJ2-3, with D perhaps assigned TRBD1 or TRBD2 (5 bases each). The CDR3 length is 16 residues. CDR1 is MNHEY and CDR2 is SVGEGT in the germline V gene. The ends were cut back, 0 bases at V and 3 bases at J, with 13 bases in the middle. CDR3 sequence: CASSYSMGDITDTQYF. CDR3 nucleotide sequence: TGTGCCAGCAGTTACTCGATGGGGGATATAACAGATACGCAGTATTTT.

V usage is TRBV5-8 and J usage is TRBJ1-3; TRBD1 aligns across 9 bases. Germline V gene lookup returns CDR1 SGHTS and CDR2 YDEGEE. Trimming removed 3 bases from V and 3 bases from J; junction bases left unmatched: 4. The CDR3 has 15 residues. CDR3 nucleotides: TGTGCCAGCAGCTGGGGACAGGGTGGTGGAAACACCATATATTTT. Residues: CASSWGQGGGNTIYF.